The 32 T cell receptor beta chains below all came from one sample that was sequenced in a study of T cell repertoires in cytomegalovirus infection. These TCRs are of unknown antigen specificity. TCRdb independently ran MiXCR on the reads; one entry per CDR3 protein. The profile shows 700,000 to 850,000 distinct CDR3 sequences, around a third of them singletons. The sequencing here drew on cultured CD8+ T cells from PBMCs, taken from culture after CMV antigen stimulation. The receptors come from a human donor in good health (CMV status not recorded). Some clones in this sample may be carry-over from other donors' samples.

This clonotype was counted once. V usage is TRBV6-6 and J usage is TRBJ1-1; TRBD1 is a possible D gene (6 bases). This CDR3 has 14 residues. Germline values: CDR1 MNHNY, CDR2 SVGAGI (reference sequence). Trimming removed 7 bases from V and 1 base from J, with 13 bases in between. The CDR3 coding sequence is TGTGCCAGCACCATGGGGGGCTGGAACACTGAAGCTTTCTTT. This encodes CASTMGGWNTEAFF.

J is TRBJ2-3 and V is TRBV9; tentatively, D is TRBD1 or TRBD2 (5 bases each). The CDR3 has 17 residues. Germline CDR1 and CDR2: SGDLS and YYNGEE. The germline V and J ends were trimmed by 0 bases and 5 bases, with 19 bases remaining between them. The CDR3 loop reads CASSVAGGRGRKDTQYF. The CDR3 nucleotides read TGTGCCAGCAGCGTAGCCGGAGGAAGGGGCAGAAAAGATACGCAGTATTTT.

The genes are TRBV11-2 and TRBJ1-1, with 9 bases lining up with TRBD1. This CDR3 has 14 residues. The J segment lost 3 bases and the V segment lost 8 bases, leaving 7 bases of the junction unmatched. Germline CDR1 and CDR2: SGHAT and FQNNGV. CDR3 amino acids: CASRTGAYYTEAFF. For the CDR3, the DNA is TGTGCCAGCCGGACAGGGGCTTACTACACTGAAGCTTTCTTT.

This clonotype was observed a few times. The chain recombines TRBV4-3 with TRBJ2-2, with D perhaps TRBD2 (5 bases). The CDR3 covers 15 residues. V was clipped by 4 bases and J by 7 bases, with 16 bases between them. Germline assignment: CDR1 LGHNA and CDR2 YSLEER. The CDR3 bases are TGCGCCAGCAGCCTCGCGGGCTTAATGAACGGGGAGCTGTTTTTT. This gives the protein CASSLAGLMNGELFF.

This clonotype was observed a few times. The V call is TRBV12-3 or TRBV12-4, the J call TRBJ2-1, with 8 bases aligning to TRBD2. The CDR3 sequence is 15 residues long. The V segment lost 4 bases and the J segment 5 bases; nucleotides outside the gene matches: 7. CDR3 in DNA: TGTGCCAGCAGTTCTCCGGGACTAGTAAACAATGAGCAGTTCTTC. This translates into CASSSPGLVNNEQFF.

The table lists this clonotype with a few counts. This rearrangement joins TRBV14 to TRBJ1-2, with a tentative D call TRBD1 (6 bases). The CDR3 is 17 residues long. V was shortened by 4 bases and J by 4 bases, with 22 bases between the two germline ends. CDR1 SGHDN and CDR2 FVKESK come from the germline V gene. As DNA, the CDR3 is TGTGCCAGCAGCCCACTCTTGGGGGCTTCTCTCTCCTATGGCTACACCTTC. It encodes CASSPLLGASLSYGYTF.

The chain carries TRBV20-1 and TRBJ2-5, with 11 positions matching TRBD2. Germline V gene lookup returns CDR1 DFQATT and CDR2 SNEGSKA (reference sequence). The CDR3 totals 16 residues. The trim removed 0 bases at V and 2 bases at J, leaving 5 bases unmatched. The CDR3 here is CSARDRLAGQQETQYF. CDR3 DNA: TGCAGTGCTAGAGATAGACTAGCGGGGCAACAAGAGACCCAGTACTTC.

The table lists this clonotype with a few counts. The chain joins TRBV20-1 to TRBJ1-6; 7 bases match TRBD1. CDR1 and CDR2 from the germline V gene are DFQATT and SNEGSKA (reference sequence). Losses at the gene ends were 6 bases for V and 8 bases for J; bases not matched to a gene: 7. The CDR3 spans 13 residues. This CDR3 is CSARTGDYSPLHF. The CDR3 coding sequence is TGCAGTGCCCGCACAGGGGACTATTCACCCCTCCACTTT.

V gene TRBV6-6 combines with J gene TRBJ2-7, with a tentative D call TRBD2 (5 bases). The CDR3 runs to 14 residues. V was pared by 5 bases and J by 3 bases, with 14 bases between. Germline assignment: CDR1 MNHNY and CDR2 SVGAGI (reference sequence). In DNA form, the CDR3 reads TGTGCCAGCAGTGACTGGGAGAAGAACTACGAGCAGTACGTC. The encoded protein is CASSDWEKNYEQYV.

The CDR3 bases are TGTGCCAGCCAGGGGGCTTCCTCCTACGAGCAGTACTTC. Protein sequence: CASQGASSYEQYF. The chain employs TRBV27 and TRBJ2-7; 8 nucleotides agree with TRBD1. The CDR3 sequence is 13 residues long. In germline, CDR1 is MNHEY, CDR2 SMNVEV (reference sequence). Unmatched junction bases numbered 3, after V lost 8 bases and J lost 0 bases.

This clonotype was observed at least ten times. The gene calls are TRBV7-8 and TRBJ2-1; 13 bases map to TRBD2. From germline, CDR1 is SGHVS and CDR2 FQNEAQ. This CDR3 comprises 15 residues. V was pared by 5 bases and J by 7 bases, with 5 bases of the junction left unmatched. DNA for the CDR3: TGTGCCAGCAGCCTTAGGACTAGCGGGGGAAATGAGCAGTTCTTC. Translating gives CASSLRTSGGNEQFF.

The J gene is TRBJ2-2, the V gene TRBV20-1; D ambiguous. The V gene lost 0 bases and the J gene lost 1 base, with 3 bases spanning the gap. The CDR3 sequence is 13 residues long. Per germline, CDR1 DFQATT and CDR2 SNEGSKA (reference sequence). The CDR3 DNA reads TGCAGTGCTAGAGATTGGAACACCGGGGAGCTGTTTTTT. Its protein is CSARDWNTGELFF.

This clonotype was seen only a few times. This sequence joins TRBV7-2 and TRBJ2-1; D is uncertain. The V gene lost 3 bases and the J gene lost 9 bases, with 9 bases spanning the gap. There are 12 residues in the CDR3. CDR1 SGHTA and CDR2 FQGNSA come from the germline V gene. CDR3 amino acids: CASSFILGEQFF. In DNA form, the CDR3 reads TGTGCCAGCAGCTTTATTTTGGGTGAGCAGTTCTTC.

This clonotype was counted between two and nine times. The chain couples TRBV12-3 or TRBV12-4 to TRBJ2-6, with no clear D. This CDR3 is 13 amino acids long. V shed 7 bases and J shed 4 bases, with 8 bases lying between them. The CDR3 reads CASTFRGANVLTF. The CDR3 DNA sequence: TGTGCCAGCACCTTTAGGGGGGCCAACGTCCTGACTTTC.

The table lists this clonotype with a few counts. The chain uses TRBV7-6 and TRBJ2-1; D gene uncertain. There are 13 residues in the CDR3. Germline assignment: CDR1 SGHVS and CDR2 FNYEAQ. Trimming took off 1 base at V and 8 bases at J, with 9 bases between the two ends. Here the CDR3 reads CASSLVQVDEQFF. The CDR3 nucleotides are TGTGCCAGCAGCTTAGTACAAGTCGATGAGCAGTTCTTC.

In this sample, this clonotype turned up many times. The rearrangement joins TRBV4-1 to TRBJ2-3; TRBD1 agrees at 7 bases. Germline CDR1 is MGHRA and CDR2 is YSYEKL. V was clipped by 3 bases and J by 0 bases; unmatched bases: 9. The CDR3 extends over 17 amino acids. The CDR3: CASSHPPTGWSTDTQYF. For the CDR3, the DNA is TGCGCCAGCAGCCACCCACCGACAGGGTGGAGCACAGATACGCAGTATTTT.

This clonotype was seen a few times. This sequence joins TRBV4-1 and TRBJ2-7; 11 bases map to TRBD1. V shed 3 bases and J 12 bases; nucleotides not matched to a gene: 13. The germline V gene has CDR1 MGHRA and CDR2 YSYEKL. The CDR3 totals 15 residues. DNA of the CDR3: TGCGCCAGCAGCCAGATGAACATAGGACAGGGGGCTTGGTACGTC. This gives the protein CASSQMNIGQGAWYV.

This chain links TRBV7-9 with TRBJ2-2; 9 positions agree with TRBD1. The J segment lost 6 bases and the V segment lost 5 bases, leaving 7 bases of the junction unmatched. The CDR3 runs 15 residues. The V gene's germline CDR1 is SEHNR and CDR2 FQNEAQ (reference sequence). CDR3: CASSPRDRVPGELFF. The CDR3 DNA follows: TGTGCCAGCAGCCCCCGGGACAGGGTTCCCGGGGAGCTGTTTTTT.

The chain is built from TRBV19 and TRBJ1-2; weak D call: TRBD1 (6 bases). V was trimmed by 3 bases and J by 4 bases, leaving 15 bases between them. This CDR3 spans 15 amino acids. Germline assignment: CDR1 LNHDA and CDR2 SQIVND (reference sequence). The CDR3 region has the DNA TGTGCCAGTAGTATCGACAGGCCCCTCTCCTATGGCTACACCTTC. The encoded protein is CASSIDRPLSYGYTF.

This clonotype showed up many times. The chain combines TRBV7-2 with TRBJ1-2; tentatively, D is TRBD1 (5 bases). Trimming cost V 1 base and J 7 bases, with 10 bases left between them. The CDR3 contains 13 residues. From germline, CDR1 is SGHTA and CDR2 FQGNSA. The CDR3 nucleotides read TGTGCCAGCAGCTTAGAGGGGTGGAGTGGCTACACCTTC. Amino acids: CASSLEGWSGYTF. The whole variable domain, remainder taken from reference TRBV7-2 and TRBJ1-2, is GAGVSQSPSNKVTEKGKDVELRCDPISGHTALYWYRQSLGQGLEFLIYFQGNSAPDKSGLPSDRFSAERTGGSVSTLTIQRTQQEDSAVYLCASSLEGWSGYTFGSGTRLTVV.

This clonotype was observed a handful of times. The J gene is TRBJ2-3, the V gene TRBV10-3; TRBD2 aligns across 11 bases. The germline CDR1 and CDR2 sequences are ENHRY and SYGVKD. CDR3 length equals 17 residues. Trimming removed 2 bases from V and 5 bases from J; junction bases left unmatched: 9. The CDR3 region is CAISETLAGGERDTQYF. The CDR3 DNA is TGTGCCATCAGTGAGACGCTAGCGGGGGGAGAACGAGATACGCAGTATTTT.

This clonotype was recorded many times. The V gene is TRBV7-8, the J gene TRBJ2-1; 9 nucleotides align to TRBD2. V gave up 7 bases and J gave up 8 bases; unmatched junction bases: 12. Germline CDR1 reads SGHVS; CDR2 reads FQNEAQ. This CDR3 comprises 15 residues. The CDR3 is CASNPRERGEDEQFF. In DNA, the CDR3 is TGTGCCAGCAACCCGAGGGAGCGGGGGGAAGATGAGCAGTTCTTC.

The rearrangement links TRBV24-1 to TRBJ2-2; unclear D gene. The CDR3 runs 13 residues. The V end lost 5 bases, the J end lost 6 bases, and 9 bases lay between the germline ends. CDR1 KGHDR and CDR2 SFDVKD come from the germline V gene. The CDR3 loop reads CATSGLTPGELFF. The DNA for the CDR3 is TGTGCCACCAGTGGTCTGACCCCCGGGGAGCTGTTTTTT.

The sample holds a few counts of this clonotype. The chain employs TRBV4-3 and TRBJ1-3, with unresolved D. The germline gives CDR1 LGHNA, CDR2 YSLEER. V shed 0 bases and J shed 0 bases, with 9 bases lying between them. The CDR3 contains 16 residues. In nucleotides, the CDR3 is TGCGCCAGCAGCCAAGATCACTTCTCCTCTGGAAACACCATATATTTT. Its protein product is CASSQDHFSSGNTIYF.

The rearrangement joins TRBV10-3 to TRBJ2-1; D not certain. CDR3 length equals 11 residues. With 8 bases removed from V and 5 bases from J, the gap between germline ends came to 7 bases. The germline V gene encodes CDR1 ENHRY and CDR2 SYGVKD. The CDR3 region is CAIGIDNEQFF. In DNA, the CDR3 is TGTGCCATCGGAATCGACAATGAGCAGTTCTTC.

The CDR3 DNA reads as TGTGCCAGCTTCTCCTACAATGAGCAGTTCTTC. It translates to CASFSYNEQFF. The J gene is TRBJ2-1, the V gene TRBV27, with D hard to call. Germline CDR1 and CDR2: MNHEY and SMNVEV (reference sequence). The CDR3 consists of 11 residues. The V and J ends lost 8 bases and 0 bases respectively, with 2 bases between them.

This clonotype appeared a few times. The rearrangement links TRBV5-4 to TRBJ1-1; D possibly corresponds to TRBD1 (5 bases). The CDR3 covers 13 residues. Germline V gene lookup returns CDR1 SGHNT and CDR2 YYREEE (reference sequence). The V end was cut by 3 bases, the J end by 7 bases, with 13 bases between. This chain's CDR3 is CASSWGGSGEAFF. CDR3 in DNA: TGTGCCAGCAGCTGGGGGGGATCAGGTGAAGCTTTCTTT. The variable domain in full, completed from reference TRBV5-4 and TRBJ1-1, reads ETGVTQSPTHLIKTRGQQVTLRCSSQSGHNTVSWYQQALGQGPQFIFQYYREEENGRGNFPPRFSGLQFPNYSSELNVNALELDDSALYLCASSWGGSGEAFFGQGTRLTVV.

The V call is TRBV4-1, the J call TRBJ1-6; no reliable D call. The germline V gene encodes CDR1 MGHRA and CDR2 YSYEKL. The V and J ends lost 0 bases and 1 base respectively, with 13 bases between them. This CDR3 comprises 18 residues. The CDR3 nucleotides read TGCGCCAGCAGCCAAGATCGGGGTCATGGATCCTATAATTCACCCCTCCACTTT. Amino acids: CASSQDRGHGSYNSPLHF.

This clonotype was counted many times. CDR3 nucleotides: TGTGCCATCAGAACGGGACAACTGAACACTGAAGCTTTCTTT. It translates to CAIRTGQLNTEAFF. The gene calls are TRBV10-3 and TRBJ1-1; perhaps TRBD1 as D (6 bases). Trimming stripped 6 bases from V and 0 bases from J, with 11 bases between. Germline values: CDR1 ENHRY, CDR2 SYGVKD. The CDR3 length is 14 residues.

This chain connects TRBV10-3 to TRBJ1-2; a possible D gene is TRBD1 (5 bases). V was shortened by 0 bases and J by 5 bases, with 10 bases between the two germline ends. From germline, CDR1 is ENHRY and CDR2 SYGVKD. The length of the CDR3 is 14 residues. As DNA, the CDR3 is TGTGCCATCAGTGAGTCGCCAGGGTCTTATGGCTACACCTTC. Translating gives CAISESPGSYGYTF.

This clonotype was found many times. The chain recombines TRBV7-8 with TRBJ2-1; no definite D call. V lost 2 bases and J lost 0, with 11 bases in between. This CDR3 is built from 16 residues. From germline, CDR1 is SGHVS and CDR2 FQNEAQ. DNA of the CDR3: TGTGCCAGCAGCTTAAACCGCCGGAGCTCCTACAATGAGCAGTTCTTC. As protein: CASSLNRRSSYNEQFF.

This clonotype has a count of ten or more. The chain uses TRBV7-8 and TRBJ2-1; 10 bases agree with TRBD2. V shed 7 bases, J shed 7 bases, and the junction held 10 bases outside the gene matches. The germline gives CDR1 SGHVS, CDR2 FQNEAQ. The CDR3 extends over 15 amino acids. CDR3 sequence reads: CASKGSGGGRNEQFF. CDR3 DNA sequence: TGTGCCAGCAAAGGCAGCGGGGGGGGCCGGAATGAGCAGTTCTTC.